The TCR beta chain under discussion was sequenced for a study of sequential checkpoint blockade in melanoma. Whole-study context: Arm A got nivolumab then ipilimumab; arm B the reverse, 1:1. Maintenance nivolumab came after either treatment sequence.

Clones were sequenced by immunoSEQ multiplex PCR, and TCRdb holds only the in-frame ones, with some missing. Altogether fewer than 15,000 clones are present, about 80% being singletons, with the ten largest covering around 57%. Treatment denoted: randomized to nivolumab then ipilimumab (arm A) or the reverse (arm B). DNA-damaging chemotherapy had not been given to any patient beforehand. Germline V CDR1 and CDR2: MGHRA, YSYEKL. The CDR3 runs to 15 residues. Trimming stripped 5 bases from V and 8 bases from J, with 21 bases between. The V call is TRBV4-1, the J call TRBJ1-2; a possible D gene is TRBD1 (5 bases). The sequence derives from a human donor with melanoma. The specimen comprised CD8+ T cells sorted from blood (inferred from file names), sampled from a patient given nivolumab and ipilimumab in sequence. CDR3 nucleotides: TGCGCCAGCAGCGACTCCGGGCAGGGAAGTCGAGGCTACACCTTC. It is translated as CASSDSGQGSRGYTF.